This T cell receptor (beta chain) was profiled in a study of blood T cell repertoires in COVID-19 (dated by TCRdb to the early 2020s). About the investigation overall: The collaborator samples originated in the United States, Italy and Spain and spanned the acute and convalescent phases of COVID-19. The material from the prospective study consisted of cDNA or gDNA derived from T cells, B-cell-depleted T cells, or PBMCs. The dataset comprised deeply sampled blood TCRbeta repertoires from subjects exposed to, actively infected with, or recovered from COVID-19. The repertoires were made available in a free public database intended to serve as a resource for research on the immune response to SARS-CoV-2. Samples were obtained from the ongoing ImmuneRACE study (first 160 participants) and from some 1,300 subjects provided by 6 global collaborators. Nearly every sample came with metadata listing a de-identified subject ID, COVID-19 status, age in years and sex. Where HLA class I and class II types were available, the types were taken from metadata supplied by the sample provider, not from assay-based typing. Here is what the overall study found, with its caveats: The amount of clinical and demographic metadata varied by source and participant and was provided uncurated.

TCRbeta CDR3 regions were amplified from genomic DNA using the immunoSEQ Assay, a bias-controlled multiplex PCR. The authors' pipeline ran thus. Within the assay, amplification of reference gene primers was used to estimate how many nucleated cells each sample contained. Sequence reads were collapsed and filtered to measure the absolute abundance of every unique TCRbeta CDR3 rearrangement. For each sample, productive Simpson clonality was calculated as the square root of Simpson's diversity index across productive rearrangements. This immuneACCESS table, as held by TCRdb, lists in-frame sequences with V and J called but not all clones. Of the missing ones, under half trace to an unresolved V gene in checked studies; the others have no known cause. The DNA was the basis for D and trimming; V, J and clone size are from that table. This sample lists under 450,000 clones; about 90% were detected once. Together, the top ten hold almost 3% of the sample.

About this clone: Its antigen remains unidentified. Base qualities are missing; no much larger clone stands one base away.

Participants in the prospective study were aged roughly 18 to 95 years, lived in over 20 United States geographic areas, and enrolled through a virtual design. In the prospective study, participants were assigned to cohorts based on the clinical history participants reported in a screening survey and a study questionnaire. For ImmuneRACE Cohort 3, a participant was defined as recovered based on two consecutive negative NP/OP PCR tests, clearance by a healthcare professional, or resolution of symptoms. Each participant in the prospective study had whole blood, serum and a nasopharyngeal or oropharyngeal swab collected by mobile phlebotomists. Participants in the prospective study had the option to provide additional blood draws and questionnaires over a roughly 2-month period. Blood samples from the prospective study were shipped frozen or at room temperature prior to DNA extraction. From V the trimming removes 3 bases and from J it removes 2 bases, while the gene matches leave 12 bases of the junction unaccounted for. The CDR3 spans 17 residues, from the cysteine through the phenylalanine. The only DNA kept is the CDR3, 51 bases in frame from the first base. Via the germline V gene (reference sequence), CDR1 is SGHNT and CDR2 YYREEE.

The chain uses TRBV5-4 and TRBJ2-5; 8 junctional bases match TRBD2. Sequenced material: PBMCs or T cells enriched from blood (not recorded which). The origin of this receptor is a woman in her 30s who had recovered from COVID-19. The CDR3 is CASSSSPTGGEQETQYF. The nucleotide sequence is TGTGCCAGCAGCTCGTCTCCGACGGGGGGGGAACAAGAGACCCAGTACTTC.